The rows below give T cell receptor beta chains drawn from one sample of a study of T cells in Graves' hyperthyroidism and ophthalmopathy. TCRdb re-called the multiplex PCR reads with MiXCR, one entry per CDR3 protein. The data contain about 720,000 distinct CDR3 sequences, 15% to 20% of them singletons. The sequencing input was blood. The receptors originated from a woman between 50 and 59 years old with Graves' hyperthyroidism that later progressed to Graves' ophthalmopathy. CDR3s include the opening cysteine and the closing phenylalanine or tryptophan. The D gene is left open where the match is weak. The size of a clone is reported for some rows only, either as once, few or many, or as a class for expanded clones.

TRBJ2-7,TRBV6-1,many,.,CASSTTRGAYEQYF,TGTGCCAGCAGTACAACCCGGGGGGCTTACGAGCAGTACTTC
TRBJ1-5,TRBV7-2,.,.,CASSPDGGLSNQPQHF,TGTGCCAGCAGCCCTGACGGGGGCCTTAGCAATCAGCCCCAGCATTTT
TRBJ1-1,TRBV25-1,.,.,CASTDGLWAFF,TGTGCCAGCACTGACGGGCTGTGGGCTTTCTTT
TRBJ2-7,TRBV12-5,.,.,CASGFWDPQYF,TGTGCTAGTGGTTTCTGGGACCCTCAATACTTC
TRBJ1-2,TRBV3-1,many,.,CASSQDFEGGYGYTF,TGTGCCAGCAGCCAAGATTTTGAGGGAGGCTATGGCTACACCTTC
TRBJ2-2,TRBV6-1,.,.,CASKKGTGELFF,TGTGCCAGCAAAAAAGGCACCGGGGAGCTGTTTTTT
TRBJ2-7,TRBV7-9,.,TRBD2,CASSLGRLADYEQYF,TGTGCCAGCAGCTTAGGTCGACTAGCGGATTACGAGCAGTACTTC
TRBJ2-5,TRBV5-1,few,TRBD2,CASSSSGALRETQYF,TGCGCCAGCTCAAGTAGCGGGGCCTTGAGGGAGACCCAGTACTTC
TRBJ1-1,TRBV19,.,.,CASSLGRGAFF,TGTGCCAGTAGTCTAGGTCGAGGAGCTTTCTTT
TRBJ1-3,TRBV4-2,.,.,CASSQVRISGNTIYF,TGTGCCAGCAGCCAAGTTCGGATCTCTGGAAACACCATATATTTT
TRBJ2-7,TRBV7-8,.,TRBD2,CASSKTSGVYEQYF,TGTGCCAGCAGCAAAACTAGCGGGGTCTACGAGCAGTACTTC
TRBJ1-1,TRBV20-1,.,.,CSAPPRGGTEAFF,TGCAGTGCTCCCCCCCGAGGGGGGACTGAAGCTTTCTTT
TRBJ1-1,TRBV5-8,few,.,CASTLRTFETEAFF,TGTGCCAGCACTCTACGGACGTTTGAGACTGAAGCTTTCTTT
TRBJ2-1,TRBV4-1,.,.,CASSQDLFSGPAYNEQFF,TGCGCCAGCAGCCAAGATCTGTTTTCGGGACCAGCCTACAATGAGCAGTTCTTC
TRBJ2-1,TRBV7-8,many,.,CASRSPLAGADNEQFF,TGTGCCAGCAGGTCCCCCCTCGCGGGGGCCGACAATGAGCAGTTCTTC
TRBJ2-3,TRBV7-9,many,TRBD1,CASSPQGQPTDTQYF,TGTGCCAGCAGCCCTCAGGGACAGCCCACAGATACGCAGTATTTT
TRBJ2-5,TRBV7-7,many,.,CASSSKGGVQETQYF,TGTGCTAGCAGCTCAAAAGGGGGGGTCCAAGAGACCCAGTACTTC
TRBJ2-7,TRBV5-1,many,TRBD1,CASSLAWDRDIREQYF,TGCGCCAGCAGCTTGGCCTGGGACAGGGATATACGAGAGCAGTACTTC
TRBJ1-2,TRBV3-1,many,.,CASSSLGDSRTNGYTF,TGTGCCAGCAGCTCTTTGGGAGACAGCCGGACGAATGGCTACACCTTC
TRBJ1-3,TRBV6-1,few,.,CASSGGWGRNSGNTIYF,TGTGCCAGCAGTGGGGGATGGGGACGCAACTCTGGAAACACCATATATTTT
TRBJ2-3,TRBV2,many,.,CASRGTTSGTDTQYF,TGTGCCAGCAGGGGGACGACTAGTGGGACAGATACGCAGTATTTT
TRBJ1-1,TRBV13,many,TRBD1,CASNQYRGVDTEAFF,TGTGCCAGCAACCAATACAGGGGGGTGGACACTGAAGCTTTCTTT
TRBJ1-1,TRBV19,.,.,CASSIDVTEAFF,TGTGCCAGTAGTATAGACGTCACTGAAGCTTTCTTT
TRBJ2-2,TRBV7-3,few,TRBD1,CASSPKGQLAGELFF,TGTGCCAGCAGCCCTAAGGGACAGTTGGCCGGGGAGCTGTTTTTT
TRBJ2-1,TRBV24-1,few,TRBD1,CATQPGTGHYNEQFF,TGTGCCACCCAGCCCGGGACAGGGCACTACAATGAGCAGTTCTTC
TRBJ2-1,TRBV12-3/TRBV12-4,many,TRBD2,CASSSAIGGAYNEQFF,TGTGCCAGCAGTTCCGCCATCGGGGGGGCCTACAATGAGCAGTTCTTC
TRBJ2-5,TRBV11-2,many,.,CASSSGASEGETQYF,TGTGCCAGCAGCTCCGGGGCCAGCGAAGGAGAGACCCAGTACTTC
TRBJ1-5,TRBV3-1,many,.,CASSHGTLSNQPQHF,TGTGCCAGCAGCCACGGGACCCTTAGCAATCAGCCCCAGCATTTT
TRBJ1-1,TRBV4-1,.,.,CASSQAGAGRGYTEAFF,TGCGCCAGCAGCCAAGCGGGGGCGGGCAGGGGCTACACTGAAGCTTTCTTT
TRBJ1-6,TRBV5-1,few,.,CASSFSGGNSYNSPLHF,TGCGCCAGCAGCTTCTCGGGGGGAAACTCCTATAATTCACCCCTCCACTTT
TRBJ2-1,TRBV10-3,.,TRBD2,CAISYSGVYNEQFF,TGTGCCATCAGTTACAGCGGGGTATACAATGAGCAGTTCTTC
TRBJ1-1,TRBV30,many,TRBD1,CAWSVRRQGFQAFF,TGTGCCTGGAGTGTTCGCCGACAGGGATTCCAAGCTTTCTTT
TRBJ1-1,TRBV19,few,TRBD1,CATRQGVSNTEAFF,TGTGCCACCAGACAGGGGGTCTCGAACACTGAAGCTTTCTTT
TRBJ2-5,TRBV6-2/TRBV6-3,.,TRBD1,CASSAGTGAQETQYF,TGTGCCAGCAGTGCCGGGACAGGGGCCCAAGAGACCCAGTACTTC
TRBJ2-7,TRBV4-2,few,TRBD2,CASSLYGTSGSYEQYF,TGTGCCAGCAGCCTTTATGGGACTAGCGGATCCTACGAGCAGTACTTC
TRBJ1-2,TRBV30,many,.,CAWSPLGYGYTF,TGTGCCTGGAGCCCCCTCGGGTATGGCTACACCTTC
TRBJ2-3,TRBV20-1,many,.,CSAPGAKSTDTQYF,TGCAGTGCTCCGGGCGCAAAAAGCACAGATACGCAGTATTTT
TRBJ2-2,TRBV6-2/TRBV6-3,.,.,CASWTVNTGGLFF,TGTGCCAGCTGGACAGTGAACACCGGGGGGCTGTTTTTT
TRBJ2-7,TRBV4-2,.,.,CASSQDTLDRIYEQYF,TGTGCCAGCAGCCAAGATACACTCGACAGGATCTACGAGCAGTACTTC
TRBJ1-1,TRBV6-1,many,TRBD1,CASSGDRGANLNTEAFF,TGTGCCAGCAGCGGGGACAGGGGGGCGAATCTGAACACTGAAGCTTTCTTT
TRBJ2-3,TRBV2,many,.,CASSAWTQPINPSTDTQYF,TGTGCCAGCAGTGCCTGGACCCAACCAATTAACCCTAGCACAGATACGCAGTATTTT
TRBJ2-3,TRBV12-5,few,.,CASGPERRDTQYF,TGTGCTAGTGGACCCGAGAGGAGGGATACGCAGTATTTT
TRBJ2-3,TRBV7-2,.,.,CASSSSWGYTDTQYF,TGTGCCAGCAGCTCTAGTTGGGGATACACAGATACGCAGTATTTT
TRBJ1-5,TRBV18,many,TRBD1,CASSTGTADSNQPQHF,TGTGCCAGCTCAACTGGGACAGCTGATAGCAATCAGCCCCAGCATTTT
TRBJ1-2,TRBV20-1,few,.,CSASQGSYGYTF,TGCAGTGCTAGTCAGGGGAGCTATGGCTACACCTTC
TRBJ1-6,TRBV6-2/TRBV6-3,.,.,CASSYGALQTQNSPLHF,TGTGCCAGCAGTTACGGGGCTCTCCAAACGCAAAATTCACCCCTCCACTTT
TRBJ2-1,TRBV3-1,many,TRBD1,CASTHDRATANEQFF,TGTGCCAGCACCCACGACAGGGCCACGGCCAATGAGCAGTTCTTC
TRBJ2-3,TRBV7-9,.,TRBD2,CASGAGGFTDTQYF,TGTGCCAGCGGGGCGGGGGGGTTCACAGATACGCAGTATTTT